These T cell receptor beta chains were read from a single sample in a study of CD8 T cells in ankylosing spondylitis. MiXCR, run by TCRdb on the 5' RACE reads, gives a single entry per CDR3 protein. The table shows about 310,000 distinct CDR3 sequences, with roughly 20% occurring only once. Sequencing was done on a sample of blood, either unsorted or a sorted T cell fraction (not recorded which). The receptors come from a female donor with ankylosing spondylitis or in good health (not recorded which). CDR3s include the opening cysteine and the closing phenylalanine or tryptophan. Each record gives: D gene, CDR3 length, clone size, J gene, V gene, CDR3 DNA, CDR3 protein. D genes are given only for firm matches. Rows give clone size only sometimes, using once, few, many, or a class for an expanded clone.

TRBD2 16 NA TRBJ2-1 TRBV6-2/TRBV6-3 TGTGCCAGCAGACCGGGGGGGGGATTCTACTACAATGAGCAGTTCTTC CASRPGGGFYYNEQFF
TRBD1 16 few TRBJ2-2 TRBV5-1 TGCGCCAGCAGCTGGACCGGACAGGGTTCGGCCGGGGAGCTGTTTTTT CASSWTGQGSAGELFF
NA 12 NA TRBJ2-3 TRBV2 TGTGCCAGCAGTGAAGAGTATAGTTCGCAGTATTTT CASSEEYSSQYF
TRBD2 15 few TRBJ2-7 TRBV29-1 TGCAGCGTTGGCCCCCCAGCGGGGGGGCTTGGGGAGCAGTACTTC CSVGPPAGGLGEQYF
TRBD2 16 few TRBJ2-2 TRBV12-3/TRBV12-4 TGTGCCAGCAGTCCCGGGGTAGCGGGGATCACCGGGGAGCTGTTTTTT CASSPGVAGITGELFF
NA 14 NA TRBJ2-5 TRBV9 TGTGCCAGCAGCGCCCCCGGGACTCAAGAGACCCAGTACTTC CASSAPGTQETQYF
NA 12 NA TRBJ2-2 TRBV2 TGTGCCAGCAGTGAAGAGATTGGGGAGCTGTTTTTT CASSEEIGELFF
TRBD1 18 few TRBJ2-7 TRBV11-2 TGTGCCAGCAGTTCTCCCCGGGACAGTCTTTACCACTCCTACGAGCAGTACTTC CASSSPRDSLYHSYEQYF
NA 14 NA TRBJ2-7 TRBV7-2 TGTGCCAGCAGCCGCCTGCCAGGCTCCTACGAGCAGTACTTC CASSRLPGSYEQYF
TRBD2 15 few TRBJ2-7 TRBV2 TGTGCCAGCAGAGAATCGCTAGCGGGATACTACGAGCAGTACTTC CASRESLAGYYEQYF
NA 12 many TRBJ1-1 TRBV29-1 TGCAGCGTTCAGGGGATGAACACTGAAGCTTTCTTT CSVQGMNTEAFF
TRBD2 14 few TRBJ2-1 TRBV29-1 TGCAGCGTTGAACCTCTAGCGGGAGTATATGAGCAGTTCTTC CSVEPLAGVYEQFF
NA 15 few TRBJ2-3 TRBV5-1 TGCGCCAGCAGCTTAGAGACAGATAGCACAGATACGCAGTATTTT CASSLETDSTDTQYF
TRBD2 13 many TRBJ2-1 TRBV12-3/TRBV12-4 TGTGCCACCGAGCGGGAGGGCCTCAATGAGCAGTTCTTC CATEREGLNEQFF
NA 14 few TRBJ2-5 TRBV6-6 TGTGCCAGCATAGAAGGACCGATCCAAGAGACCCAGTACTTC CASIEGPIQETQYF
TRBD2 16 NA TRBJ2-3 TRBV6-1 TGTGCCAGCACAACCACGACTAGCGGGAGCGAAAATACGCAGTATTTT CASTTTTSGSENTQYF
TRBD1 14 few TRBJ1-2 TRBV4-2 TGTGCCAGCAGCCAGGACAGGGGGCTGGAGGGCTACACCTTC CASSQDRGLEGYTF
NA 13 few TRBJ2-1 TRBV18 TGTGCCAGCTCACAAGACCAATACAATGAGCAGTTCTTC CASSQDQYNEQFF
TRBD1 12 NA TRBJ1-1 TRBV12-3/TRBV12-4 TGTGCCAGCAGCCAGGACAGGGTTCAAGCTTTCTTT CASSQDRVQAFF
NA 14 NA TRBJ1-6 TRBV10-2 TGCGCCAGCAGTGAGTCAGGTGGGGGAACACCCCTCCACTTT CASSESGGGTPLHF
TRBD2 17 many TRBJ2-1 TRBV11-2 TGTGCCAGCAGCATAAGGACTAGCGGGAGCGGAAGCAATGAGCAGTTCTTC CASSIRTSGSGSNEQFF
TRBD1 14 NA TRBJ2-7 TRBV5-5 TGTGCCAGCGACAGGGCTCCTAGACCTTACGAGCAGTACTTC CASDRAPRPYEQYF
NA 13 NA TRBJ2-1 TRBV24-1 TGTGCCACCAGTGACCCCAACAGAGCTGAGCAGTTCTTC CATSDPNRAEQFF
NA 13 NA TRBJ1-6 TRBV28 TGTGCCAGCAGGCGTGACGTGCCCTCGCCCCTCCACTTT CASRRDVPSPLHF
NA 15 many TRBJ2-3 TRBV6-5 TGTGCCAGCAGTTCTACACACGGCCCCACAGATACGCAGTATTTT CASSSTHGPTDTQYF
TRBD1 16 many TRBJ2-2 TRBV3-1 TGTGCCAGCAGCCAAGGCGGACAGGGGCCTTCTGGGGAGCTGTTTTTT CASSQGGQGPSGELFF
NA 17 NA TRBJ1-1 TRBV7-9 TGTGCCAGCAGCCCAGTTTCGGCTGGGGAATTGAACACTGAAGCTTTCTTT CASSPVSAGELNTEAFF
NA 15 NA TRBJ1-1 TRBV3-1 TGTGCCAGCAGCCAAGGTGGGGTCGGGAACACTGAAGCTTTCTTT CASSQGGVGNTEAFF
NA 14 many TRBJ2-4 TRBV20-1 TGCAGTGGGGACGAGACCCTAGCCAAAAACATTCAGTACTTC CSGDETLAKNIQYF
TRBD1 13 NA TRBJ1-1 TRBV7-2 TGTGCCAGCAGCCTTGTGACAGGGTCTGAAGCTTTCTTT CASSLVTGSEAFF
NA 15 few TRBJ2-5 TRBV20-1 TGCAGTGCTCCCCGACCCGGGACACCTAGAGAGACCCAGTACTTC CSAPRPGTPRETQYF
NA 15 few TRBJ2-7 TRBV7-2 TGTGCCAGCAGCTTAGGGGCAAGGAGCTCCTACGAGCAGTACTTC CASSLGARSSYEQYF
NA 15 NA TRBJ2-2 TRBV9 TGTGCCAGCAGGGCCAGGGGTGCGGACACCGGGGAGCTGTTTTTT CASRARGADTGELFF
NA 15 many TRBJ2-1 TRBV6-5 TGTGCCAGCAGTTACGCGGACTTGTCCCGGAATGAGCAGTTCTTC CASSYADLSRNEQFF
NA 15 NA TRBJ2-2 TRBV9 TGTGCCAGCAGTCCAAGGACCCAGAACACCGGGGAGCTGTTTTTT CASSPRTQNTGELFF
NA 13 NA TRBJ2-5 TRBV12-3/TRBV12-4 TGTGCCAGCACCTTACAGGGCTACGCGACCCAGTACTTC CASTLQGYATQYF
TRBD1 15 NA TRBJ1-1 TRBV11-3 TGTGCCAGCAGCTTAGCCGGGACAGAAAACACTGAAGCTTTCTTT CASSLAGTENTEAFF
TRBD1 13 NA TRBJ1-2 TRBV6-2/TRBV6-3 TGTGCCAGCAGCCTAGACAGGGCTAATGGCTACACCTTC CASSLDRANGYTF
TRBD2 16 many TRBJ2-7 TRBV7-2 TGTGCCAGCAGCCCCCAGGGCGGGAGGACCTCCTACGAGCAGTACTTC CASSPQGGRTSYEQYF
TRBD2 14 medium-sized TRBJ2-2 TRBV12-3/TRBV12-4 TGTGCCAGTCTGCTAGCGGAGAACACCGGGGAGCTGTTTTTT CASLLAENTGELFF
TRBD2 18 NA TRBJ2-1 TRBV24-1 TGTGCCACCAGTGATGGCGTACTAGCGGGGAGCTCCTACAATGAGCAGTTCTTC CATSDGVLAGSSYNEQFF
NA 11 NA TRBJ1-6 TRBV7-2 TGTGCCAGCGGTCTGGGATCACCCCTCCACTTT CASGLGSPLHF
NA 13 NA TRBJ2-2 TRBV29-1 TGCAGCGTTCGGGGTGCGGACACCGGGGAGCTGTTTTTT CSVRGADTGELFF
NA 12 many TRBJ2-5 TRBV29-1 TGCAGCGGCGGAGGGGATCAAGAGACCCAGTACTTC CSGGGDQETQYF
NA 13 few TRBJ2-5 TRBV13 TGTGCCAGCAGCCTTCTCCAAAGGGAGACCCAGTACTTC CASSLLQRETQYF
NA 15 many TRBJ2-3 TRBV7-2 TGTGCCAGCAGCTTAGCCGGGGTTAAGACAGATACGCAGTATTTT CASSLAGVKTDTQYF
NA 18 NA TRBJ2-7 TRBV20-1 TGCAGTGCTAGCCCCCTCAACCGGGGCCCAGAAAGCTCCTACGAGCAGTACTTC CSASPLNRGPESSYEQYF
NA 12 NA TRBJ2-5 TRBV20-1 TGCAGTGCTAGAACGGACGGGGAGACCCAGTACTTC CSARTDGETQYF
NA 11 NA TRBJ2-3 TRBV20-1 TGCAGTGCTAGAGATTTGGATACGCAGTATTTT CSARDLDTQYF
TRBD2 15 NA TRBJ2-5 TRBV6-5 TGTGCCAGCAGGAAGACTAGCGGGGAACAAGAGACCCAGTACTTC CASRKTSGEQETQYF